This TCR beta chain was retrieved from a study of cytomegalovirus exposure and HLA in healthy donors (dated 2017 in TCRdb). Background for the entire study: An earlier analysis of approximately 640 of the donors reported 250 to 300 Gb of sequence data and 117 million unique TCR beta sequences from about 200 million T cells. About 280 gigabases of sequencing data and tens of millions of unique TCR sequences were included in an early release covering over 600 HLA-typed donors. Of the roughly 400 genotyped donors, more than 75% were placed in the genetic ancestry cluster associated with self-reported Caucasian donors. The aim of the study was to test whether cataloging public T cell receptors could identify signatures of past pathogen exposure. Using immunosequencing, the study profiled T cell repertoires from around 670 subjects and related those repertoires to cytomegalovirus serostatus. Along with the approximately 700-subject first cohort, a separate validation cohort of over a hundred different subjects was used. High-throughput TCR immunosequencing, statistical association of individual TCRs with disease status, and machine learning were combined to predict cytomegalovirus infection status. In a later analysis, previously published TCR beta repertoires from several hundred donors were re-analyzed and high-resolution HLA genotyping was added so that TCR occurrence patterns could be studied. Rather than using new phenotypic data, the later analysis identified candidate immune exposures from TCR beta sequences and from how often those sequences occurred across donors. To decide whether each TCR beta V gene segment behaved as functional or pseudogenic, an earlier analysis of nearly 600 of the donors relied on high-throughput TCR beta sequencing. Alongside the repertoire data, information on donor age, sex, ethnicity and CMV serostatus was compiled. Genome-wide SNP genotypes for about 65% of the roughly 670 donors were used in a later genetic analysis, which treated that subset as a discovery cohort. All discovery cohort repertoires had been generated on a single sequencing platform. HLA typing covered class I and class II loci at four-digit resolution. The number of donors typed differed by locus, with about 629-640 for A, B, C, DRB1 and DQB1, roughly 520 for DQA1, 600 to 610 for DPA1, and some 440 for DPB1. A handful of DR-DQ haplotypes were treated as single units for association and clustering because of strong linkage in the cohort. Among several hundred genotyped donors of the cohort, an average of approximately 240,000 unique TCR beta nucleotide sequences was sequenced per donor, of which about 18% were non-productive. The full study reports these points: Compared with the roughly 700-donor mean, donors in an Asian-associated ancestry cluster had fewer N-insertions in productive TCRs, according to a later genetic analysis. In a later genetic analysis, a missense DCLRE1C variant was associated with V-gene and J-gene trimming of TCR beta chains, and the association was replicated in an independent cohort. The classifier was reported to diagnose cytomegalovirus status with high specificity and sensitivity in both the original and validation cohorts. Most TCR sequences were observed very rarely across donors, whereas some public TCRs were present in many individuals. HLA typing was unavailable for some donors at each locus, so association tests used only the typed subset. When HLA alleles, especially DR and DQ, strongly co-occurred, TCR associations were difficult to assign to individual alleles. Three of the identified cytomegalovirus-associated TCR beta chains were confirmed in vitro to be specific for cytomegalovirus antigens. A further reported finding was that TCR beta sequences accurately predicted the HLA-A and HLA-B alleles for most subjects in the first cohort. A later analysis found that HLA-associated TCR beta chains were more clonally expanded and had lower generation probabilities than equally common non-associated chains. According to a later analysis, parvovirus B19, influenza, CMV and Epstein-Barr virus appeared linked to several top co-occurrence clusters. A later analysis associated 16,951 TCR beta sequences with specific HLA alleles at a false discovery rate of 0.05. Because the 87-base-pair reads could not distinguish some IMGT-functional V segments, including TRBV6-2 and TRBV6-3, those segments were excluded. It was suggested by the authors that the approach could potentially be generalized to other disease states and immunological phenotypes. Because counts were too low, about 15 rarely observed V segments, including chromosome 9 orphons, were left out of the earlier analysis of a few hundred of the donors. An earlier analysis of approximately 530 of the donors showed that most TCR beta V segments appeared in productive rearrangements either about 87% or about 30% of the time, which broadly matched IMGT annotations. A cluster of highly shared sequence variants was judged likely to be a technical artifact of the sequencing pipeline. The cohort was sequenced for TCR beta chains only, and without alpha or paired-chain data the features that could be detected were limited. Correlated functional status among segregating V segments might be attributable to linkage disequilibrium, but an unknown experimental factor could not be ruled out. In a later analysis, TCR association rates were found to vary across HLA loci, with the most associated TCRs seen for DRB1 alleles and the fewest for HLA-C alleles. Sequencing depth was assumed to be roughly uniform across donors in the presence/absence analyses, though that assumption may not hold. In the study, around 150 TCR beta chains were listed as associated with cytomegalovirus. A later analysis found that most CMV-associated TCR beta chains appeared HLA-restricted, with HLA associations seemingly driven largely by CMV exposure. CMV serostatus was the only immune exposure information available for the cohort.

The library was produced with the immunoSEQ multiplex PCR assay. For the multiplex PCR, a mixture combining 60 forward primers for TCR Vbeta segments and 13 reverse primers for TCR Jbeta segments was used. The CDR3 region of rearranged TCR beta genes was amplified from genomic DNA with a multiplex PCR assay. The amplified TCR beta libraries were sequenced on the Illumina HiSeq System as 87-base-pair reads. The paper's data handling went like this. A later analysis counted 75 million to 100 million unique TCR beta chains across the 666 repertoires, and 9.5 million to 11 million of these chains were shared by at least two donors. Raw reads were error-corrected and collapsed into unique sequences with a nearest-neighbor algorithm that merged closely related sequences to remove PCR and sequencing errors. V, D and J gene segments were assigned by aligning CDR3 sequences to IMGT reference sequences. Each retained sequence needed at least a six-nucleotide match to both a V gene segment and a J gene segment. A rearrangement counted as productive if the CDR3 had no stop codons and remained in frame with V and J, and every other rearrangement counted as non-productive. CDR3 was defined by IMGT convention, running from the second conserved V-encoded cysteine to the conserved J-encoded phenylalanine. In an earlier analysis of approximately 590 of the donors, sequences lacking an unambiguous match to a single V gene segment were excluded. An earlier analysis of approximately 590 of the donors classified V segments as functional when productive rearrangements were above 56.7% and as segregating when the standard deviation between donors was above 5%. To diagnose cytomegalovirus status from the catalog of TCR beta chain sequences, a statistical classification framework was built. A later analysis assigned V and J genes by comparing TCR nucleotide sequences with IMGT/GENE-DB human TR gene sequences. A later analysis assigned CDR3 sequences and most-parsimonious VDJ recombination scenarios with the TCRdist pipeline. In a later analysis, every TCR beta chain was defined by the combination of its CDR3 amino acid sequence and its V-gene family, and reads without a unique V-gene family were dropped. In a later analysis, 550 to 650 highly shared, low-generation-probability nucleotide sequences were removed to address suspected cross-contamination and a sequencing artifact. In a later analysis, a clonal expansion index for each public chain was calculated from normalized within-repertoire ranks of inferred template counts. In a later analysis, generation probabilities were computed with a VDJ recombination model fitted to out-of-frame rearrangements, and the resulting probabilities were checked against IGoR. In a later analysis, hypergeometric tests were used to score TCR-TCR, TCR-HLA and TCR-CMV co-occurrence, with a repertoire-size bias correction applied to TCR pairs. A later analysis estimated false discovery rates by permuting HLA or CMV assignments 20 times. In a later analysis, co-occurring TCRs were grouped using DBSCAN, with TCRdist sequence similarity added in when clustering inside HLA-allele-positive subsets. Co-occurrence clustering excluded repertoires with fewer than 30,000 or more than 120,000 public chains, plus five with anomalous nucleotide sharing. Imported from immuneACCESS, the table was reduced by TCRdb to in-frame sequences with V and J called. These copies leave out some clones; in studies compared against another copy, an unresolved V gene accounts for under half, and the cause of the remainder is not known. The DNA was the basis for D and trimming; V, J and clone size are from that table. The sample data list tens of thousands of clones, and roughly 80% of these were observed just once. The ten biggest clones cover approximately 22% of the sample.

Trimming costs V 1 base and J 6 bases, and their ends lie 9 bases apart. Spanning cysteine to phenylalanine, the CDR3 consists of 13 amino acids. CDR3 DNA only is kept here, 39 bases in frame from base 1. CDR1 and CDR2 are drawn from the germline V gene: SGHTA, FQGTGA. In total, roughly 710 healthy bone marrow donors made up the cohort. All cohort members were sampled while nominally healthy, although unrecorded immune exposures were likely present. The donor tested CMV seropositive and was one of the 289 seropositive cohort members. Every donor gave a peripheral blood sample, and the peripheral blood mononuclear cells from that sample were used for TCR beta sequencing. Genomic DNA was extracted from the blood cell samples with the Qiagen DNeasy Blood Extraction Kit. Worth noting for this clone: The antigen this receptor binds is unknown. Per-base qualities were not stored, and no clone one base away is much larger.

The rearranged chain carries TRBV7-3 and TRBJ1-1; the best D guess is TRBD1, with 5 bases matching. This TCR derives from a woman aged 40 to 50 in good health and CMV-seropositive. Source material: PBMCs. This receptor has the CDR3 CASSLRPGAEAFF. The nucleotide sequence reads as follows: TGTGCCAGCAGCTTAAGACCGGGGGCTGAAGCTTTCTTT.